This T cell receptor beta chain originates from a study of human thymus T cells. This clone turned up a few times. CDR3 length: 11 residues. V lost 5 bases and J 7 bases, leaving 8 bases between the germline ends. Germline loops: CDR1 SNHLY, CDR2 FYNNEI. TCRdb's table, derived via immunoSEQ multiplex PCR, lists solely in-frame clones and lacks some. This sample yields tens of thousands of clones, of which 94% are seen a single time; approximately 6% belongs to the top ten. No fixed cell number was used; all available blood leukocytes supplied DNA. The V call is TRBV2, the J call TRBJ1-2; D unresolved. The sample comprised blood. The clonotype comes from a boy under three years old with a congenital heart defect but otherwise immunologically healthy. The CDR3 coding sequence is TGTGCCAGCAGTCTCAGGAGTGGCTACACCTTC. It yields the protein CASSLRSGYTF.